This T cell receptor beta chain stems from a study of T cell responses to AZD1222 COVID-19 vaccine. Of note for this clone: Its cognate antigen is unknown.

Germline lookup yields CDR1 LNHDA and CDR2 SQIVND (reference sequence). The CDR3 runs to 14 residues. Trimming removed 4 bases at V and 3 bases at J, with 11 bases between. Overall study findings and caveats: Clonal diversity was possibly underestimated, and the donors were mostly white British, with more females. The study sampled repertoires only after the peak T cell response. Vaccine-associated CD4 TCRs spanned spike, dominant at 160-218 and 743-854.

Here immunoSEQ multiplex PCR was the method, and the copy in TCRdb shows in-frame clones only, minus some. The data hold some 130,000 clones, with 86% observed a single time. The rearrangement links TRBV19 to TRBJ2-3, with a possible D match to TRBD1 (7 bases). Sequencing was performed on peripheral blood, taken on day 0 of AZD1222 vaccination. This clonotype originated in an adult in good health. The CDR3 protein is CASSTTGRTDTQYF. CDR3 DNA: TGTGCCAGTAGTACGACAGGGAGGACAGATACGCAGTATTTT.